The TCR beta chain described here comes from a study of T cells in Graves' hyperthyroidism and ophthalmopathy. The overall study: Staff took peripheral blood when the initial diagnosis was made, before any treatment began.

Regions amplified from RNA transcripts were the TCR beta CDR3 regions. Researchers ran a first-round RT-PCR on the TCR CDR3 using the HTBI primer set. TCRdb recomputed calls from the multiplex PCR reads with MiXCR, one row per CDR3 protein. Of about 250,000 distinct CDR3 sequences in the sample, around 15% are singletons; the top ten hold 30% to 35%. Orbital computed tomography, thyroid ultrasound, serum thyroxine and TRAb, and clinical symptoms together informed the diagnoses. Fresh peripheral blood, 10 ml, yielded the PBMCs. With 7 bases removed from V and 0 bases from J, the gap between germline ends came to 12 bases. The CDR3 is 14 amino acids.

The chain recombines TRBV12-3 or TRBV12-4 with TRBJ2-5; D remains ambiguous. The sequence was collected from a woman aged 45-65 years with Graves' hyperthyroidism that later progressed to Graves' ophthalmopathy. The source material was blood. CDR3 DNA sequence: TGTGCCAGCACTCCCGGTCTAAACCAAGAGACCCAGTACTTC. Protein product: CASTPGLNQETQYF.